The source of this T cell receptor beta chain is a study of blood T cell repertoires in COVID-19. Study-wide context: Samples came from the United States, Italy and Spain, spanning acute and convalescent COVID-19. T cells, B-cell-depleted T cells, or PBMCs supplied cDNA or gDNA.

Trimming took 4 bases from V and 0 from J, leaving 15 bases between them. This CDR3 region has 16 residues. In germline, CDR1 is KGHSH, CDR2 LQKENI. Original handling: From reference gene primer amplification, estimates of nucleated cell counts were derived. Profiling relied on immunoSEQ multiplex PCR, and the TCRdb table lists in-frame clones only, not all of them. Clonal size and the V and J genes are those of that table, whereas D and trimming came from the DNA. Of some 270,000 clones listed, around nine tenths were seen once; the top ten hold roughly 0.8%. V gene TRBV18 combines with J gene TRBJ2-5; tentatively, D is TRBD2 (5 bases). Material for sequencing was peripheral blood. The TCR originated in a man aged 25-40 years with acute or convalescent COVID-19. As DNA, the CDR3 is TGTGCCAGCTCACGTCTTACCGGGATGAACCAAGAGACCCAGTACTTC. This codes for CASSRLTGMNQETQYF. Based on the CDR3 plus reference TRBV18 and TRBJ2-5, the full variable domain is NAGVMQNPRHLVRRRGQEARLRCSPMKGHSHVYWYRQLPEEGLKFMVYLQKENIIDESGMPKERFSAEFPKEGPSILRIQQVVRGDSAAYFCASSRLTGMNQETQYFGPGTRLLVL.